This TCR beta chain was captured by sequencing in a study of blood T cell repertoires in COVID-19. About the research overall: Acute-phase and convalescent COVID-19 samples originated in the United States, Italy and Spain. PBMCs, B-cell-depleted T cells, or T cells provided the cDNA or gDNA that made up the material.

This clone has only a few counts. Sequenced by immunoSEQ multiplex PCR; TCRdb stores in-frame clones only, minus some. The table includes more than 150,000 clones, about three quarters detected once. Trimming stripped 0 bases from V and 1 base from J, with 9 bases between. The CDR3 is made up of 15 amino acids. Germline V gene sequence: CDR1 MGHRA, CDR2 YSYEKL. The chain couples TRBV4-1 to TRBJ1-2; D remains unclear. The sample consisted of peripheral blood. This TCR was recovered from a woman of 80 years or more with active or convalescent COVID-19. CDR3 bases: TGCGCCAGCAGCCAAGAATTCGGGAGTAACTATGGCTACACCTTC. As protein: CASSQEFGSNYGYTF.